Each of the 11 T cell receptor beta chains below was sequenced from the same sample in a study of cytomegalovirus exposure and HLA in healthy donors. The PCR used 60 Vbeta and 13 Jbeta primers. TCRdb's copy holds only in-frame clones and misses some; the assay was immunoSEQ multiplex PCR. The data show roughly 180,000 clones, 77% seen once. The sequenced material came from PBMCs. The receptors come from a young man in good health and CMV-seronegative.

The rearrangement links TRBV11-1 to TRBJ2-1; D is unresolved. Trimming cost V 5 bases and J 5 bases, with 7 bases left between them. Per germline, CDR1 SGHAT and CDR2 FQDESV (reference sequence). The CDR3 totals 12 residues. As DNA, the CDR3 is TGTGCCAGCAGCCGCTATGACAATGAGCAGTTCTTC. Encoded protein: CASSRYDNEQFF.

For the CDR3, the DNA is TGTGCCAGCAGCGTTACAGGGTCGGCAGATACGCAGTATTTT. Translating it yields CASSVTGSADTQYF. The chain combines TRBV7-9 with TRBJ2-3, with D tentatively TRBD1 (6 bases). Germline-derived CDR1 and CDR2 are SEHNR and FQNEAQ (reference sequence). This CDR3 is 14 amino acids long. The ends were cut back, 5 bases at V and 4 bases at J, with 13 bases in the middle.

This chain joins TRBV27 and TRBJ2-7; 7 bases match TRBD2. After removal of 6 bases from V and 7 bases from J, the junction contained 9 bases not matched to a gene. This CDR3 spans 13 amino acids. Germline V CDR1 and CDR2: MNHEY, SMNVEV (reference sequence). This CDR3 reads CASSLRGDWEQYF. The CDR3 coding sequence is TGTGCCAGCAGCTTACGGGGGGACTGGGAGCAGTACTTC.

The V gene is TRBV15, the J gene TRBJ2-1; a possible D gene is TRBD2 (7 bases). Trimming removed 5 bases at V and 9 bases at J, with 14 bases between. The CDR3 contains 13 residues. In germline, CDR1 is LNHNV, CDR2 YYDKDF (reference sequence). The CDR3 nucleotides are TGTGCCACCAGCTTGGTGGGAGGGGGTGAGCAGTTCTTC. It yields the protein CATSLVGGGEQFF.

V and J are TRBV2 and TRBJ2-7, with D perhaps TRBD2 (6 bases). Germline V gene data show CDR1 as SNHLY and CDR2 as FYNNEI. Trimming stripped 5 bases from V and 3 bases from J, with 11 bases between. CDR3 length: 13 residues. The DNA of the CDR3 is TGTGCCAGCAGTATCCGGGGGAACTACGAGCAGTACTTC. Translated: CASSIRGNYEQYF.

The rearrangement links TRBV4-3 to TRBJ1-6; tentatively, D is TRBD1 (6 bases). The V and J ends lost 0 bases and 7 bases respectively, with 13 bases between them. CDR1 LGHNA and CDR2 YSLEER come from the germline V gene. This CDR3 has 16 residues. CDR3 DNA sequence: TGCGCCAGCAGCCAAGACTCCGGGACAAGAAATTCACCCCTCCACTTT. Protein product: CASSQDSGTRNSPLHF.

The rearrangement links TRBV29-1 to TRBJ2-1; TRBD1 matches 9 bases. CDR3 length equals 16 residues. J gave up 6 bases and V 5 bases, and 14 bases lay outside the gene matches. Germline loops: CDR1 SQVTM, CDR2 ANQGSEA. The CDR3 is CSVIIPGQGFSNEQFF. Here the CDR3 DNA reads TGCAGCGTTATCATTCCGGGACAGGGTTTCTCCAATGAGCAGTTCTTC.

The J gene is TRBJ2-7, the V gene TRBV5-4, with TRBD1 matching over 11 bases. In germline, CDR1 is SGHNT, CDR2 YYREEE (reference sequence). Unmatched junction bases numbered 5, after V lost 1 base and J lost 5 bases. This CDR3 spans 15 amino acids. DNA for the CDR3: TGTGCCAGCAGCTTGTCCGGGACAGGGGGGAACGAGCAGTACTTC. Translating it yields CASSLSGTGGNEQYF.

The chain recombines TRBV2 with TRBJ1-4, with 7 bases matching TRBD1. The V and J ends lost 7 bases and 2 bases, in that order; junction bases with no gene match: 7. Germline V gene lookup returns CDR1 SNHLY and CDR2 FYNNEI. CDR3 length equals 15 residues. CDR3 coding DNA: TGTGCCAGCACCAGAGGGACAGCGACTAATGAAAAACTGTTTTTT. It codes for CASTRGTATNEKLFF. Filled out from reference TRBV2 and TRBJ1-4, the complete variable domain reads EPEVTQTPSHQVTQMGQEVILRCVPISNHLYFYWYRQILGQKVEFLVSFYNNEISEKSEIFDDQFSVERPDGSNFTLKIRSTKLEDSAMYFCASTRGTATNEKLFFGSGTQLSVL.

The rearrangement joins TRBV7-9 to TRBJ2-1; no clear D. V lost 5 bases and J 3 bases, leaving 11 bases between the germline ends. The CDR3 loop spans 14 amino acids. The germline V gene has CDR1 SEHNR and CDR2 FQNEAQ (reference sequence). CDR3 nucleotides: TGTGCCAGCAGCCCTAGGTGGGTCTACAATGAGCAGTTCTTC. Its protein product is CASSPRWVYNEQFF. The variable domain in full, completed from reference TRBV7-9 and TRBJ2-1, reads DTGVSQNPRHKITKRGQNVTFRCDPISEHNRLYWYRQTLGQGPEFLTYFQNEAQLEKSRLLSDRFSAERPKGSFSTLEIQRTEQGDSAMYLCASSPRWVYNEQFFGPGTRLTVL.

V gene TRBV6-5 combines with J gene TRBJ2-7; no definite D call. This CDR3 has 14 residues. V was clipped by 4 bases and J by 2 bases, with 12 bases between them. Germline V gene lookup returns CDR1 MNHEY and CDR2 SVGAGI. The CDR3 protein is CASSSTTSPYEQYF. CDR3 DNA sequence: TGTGCCAGCAGTTCGACAACGAGTCCCTACGAGCAGTACTTC.